The 24 T cell receptor beta chains presented below share a single source sample, sequenced in a study of blood T cell repertoires in COVID-19. Data came from immunoSEQ multiplex PCR; TCRdb stores just in-frame clones and leaves some out. This repertoire shows hundreds of thousands of clones, more than 75% found once; its top ten account for 10%. The sample taken for sequencing was PBMCs or T cells enriched from blood (not recorded which). These receptors all come from a woman aged 50 to 60 who had recovered from COVID-19.

The genes are TRBV15 and TRBJ1-6; 8 bases agree with TRBD1. The length of the CDR3 is 13 residues. The J segment lost 10 bases and the V segment lost 6 bases, leaving 5 bases of the junction unmatched. The germline V gene encodes CDR1 LNHNV and CDR2 YYDKDF (reference sequence). The CDR3 nucleotides read TGTGCCACCAGGGGCAGGGGGCGGTCACCCCTCCACTTT. Amino acid sequence: CATRGRGRSPLHF. The full variable domain, completed using reference TRBV15 and TRBJ1-6, is DAMVIQNPRYQVTQFGKPVTLSCSQTLNHNVMYWYQQKSSQAPKLLFHYYDKDFNNEADTPDNFQSRRPNTSFCFLDIRSPGLGDTAMYLCATRGRGRSPLHFGNGTRLTVT.

This rearrangement joins TRBV28 to TRBJ1-5, with D possibly matching TRBD1 (6 bases). The CDR3 has 14 residues. CDR1 is MDHEN, CDR2 SYDVKM, per germline. V lost 1 base, J lost 3 bases, and 7 bases lay in between. CDR3 region: CASSLYRDNQPQHF. CDR3 nucleotides: TGTGCCAGCAGTTTATACAGGGACAATCAGCCCCAGCATTTT.

The chain employs TRBV2 and TRBJ2-1, with D tentatively TRBD2 (6 bases). CDR3 length: 13 amino acids. With 3 bases removed from V and 5 bases from J, the gap between germline ends came to 8 bases. CDR1 is SNHLY, CDR2 FYNNEI, per germline. The CDR3 DNA sequence: TGTGCCAGCAGTGATGGGGGGAACAATGAGCAGTTCTTC. It yields the protein CASSDGGNNEQFF.

The rearrangement joins TRBV6-1 to TRBJ1-3, with 7 bases matching TRBD1. The CDR3 contains 16 residues. The germline V gene encodes CDR1 MNHNS and CDR2 SASEGT. Unmatched junction bases numbered 3, after V lost 1 base and J lost 0 bases. CDR3 DNA sequence: TGTGCCAGCAGTGAAGGGACAGGTACCTCTGGAAACACCATATATTTT. Protein sequence: CASSEGTGTSGNTIYF.

V and J are TRBV19 and TRBJ1-2, with TRBD1 matching over 8 bases. CDR3 length: 16 residues. Germline CDR1 and CDR2: LNHDA and SQIVND (reference sequence). The V segment lost 7 bases and the J segment 3 bases; nucleotides outside the gene matches: 13. Here the CDR3 DNA reads TGTGCCAGTACCCCCCCGGGCAGGGGGCTCGACTATGGCTACACCTTC. Translation gives CASTPPGRGLDYGYTF.

This chain joins TRBV7-2 and TRBJ2-7, with 12 positions matching TRBD2. V lost 0 bases, J lost 4 bases, and 10 bases stayed unmatched. Per germline, CDR1 SGHTA and CDR2 FQGNSA. This CDR3 has 18 residues. The CDR3 reads CASSLAASGGANTYEQYF. The CDR3 bases are TGTGCCAGCAGCTTAGCCGCTAGCGGGGGGGCGAATACTTACGAGCAGTACTTC.

DNA for the CDR3: TGTGCCAGCAGGAAGGACAGAGGCGATACCTACGAGCAGTACTTC. It yields the protein CASRKDRGDTYEQYF. The genes are TRBV7-2 and TRBJ2-7; D perhaps matches TRBD1 (6 bases). Trimming removed 6 bases at V and 2 bases at J, with 17 bases between. Germline CDR1 and CDR2: SGHTA and FQGNSA. CDR3 length equals 15 residues.

V is TRBV11-2 and J is TRBJ2-1; 9 bases are shared with TRBD2. This CDR3 spans 16 amino acids. Germline lookup yields CDR1 SGHAT and CDR2 FQNNGV. Trimming cost V 3 bases and J 7 bases; bases outside gene matches: 10. The CDR3: CASSFGAGGLLNEQFF. For the CDR3, the DNA is TGTGCCAGCAGCTTTGGAGCGGGGGGCTTGTTGAATGAGCAGTTCTTC.

The gene calls are TRBV24-1 and TRBJ2-5; TRBD2 is a possible D gene (5 bases). Germline CDR1 is KGHDR and CDR2 is SFDVKD. Trimming stripped 3 bases from V and 5 bases from J, with 12 bases between. The CDR3 contains 14 residues. The CDR3 DNA follows: TGTGCCACCAGTGATGGGCGCTCTAGCGAGACCCAGTACTTC. It translates to CATSDGRSSETQYF.

This chain connects TRBV6-5 to TRBJ1-2, with D unresolved. This CDR3 comprises 14 residues. Germline CDR1 and CDR2: MNHEY and SVGAGI. V dropped 9 bases and J dropped 8 bases, with 22 bases sitting between them. The CDR3 is CASRSLSFAKGYTF. CDR3 nucleotides: TGTGCCAGTCGGTCCTTATCCTTTGCGAAAGGCTACACCTTC.

The chain links TRBV3-1 (or the pseudogene TRBV3-2) to TRBJ1-1, with D maybe TRBD1 (6 bases). Germline CDR1 is LGHDT and CDR2 is YNNKEL (reference sequence). The length of the CDR3 is 14 residues. Trimming stripped 5 bases from V and 0 bases from J, with 10 bases between. The CDR3 DNA reads TGTGCCAGCAGCACAGGGAACATGAACACTGAAGCTTTCTTT. Protein sequence: CASSTGNMNTEAFF.

The rearrangement links TRBV28 to TRBJ1-5; 9 nucleotides agree with TRBD1. Germline-derived CDR1 and CDR2 are MDHEN and SYDVKM. V was clipped by 1 base and J by 5 bases; unmatched bases: 9. The CDR3 is 17 amino acids. The CDR3 bases are TGTGCCAGCAGTTTATATCCGGGACAGGGAACCGATCAGCCCCAGCATTTT. This translates into CASSLYPGQGTDQPQHF.

This chain connects TRBV4-1 to TRBJ1-2; TRBD1 might be the D (6 bases). This CDR3 has 14 residues. Trimming shortened V by 2 bases and J by 8 bases, and 15 bases separated the two germline ends. CDR1 MGHRA and CDR2 YSYEKL come from the germline V gene. CDR3 in amino acids: CASSQLTGVEGYTF. The DNA for the CDR3 is TGCGCCAGCAGCCAACTGACAGGTGTAGAAGGCTACACCTTC.

The chain carries TRBV6-6 and TRBJ1-2, with a tentative D call TRBD1 (5 bases). The CDR3 runs 17 residues. The V gene's germline CDR1 is MNHNY and CDR2 SVGAGI (reference sequence). V lost 5 bases and J 4 bases, leaving 23 bases between the germline ends. CDR3 in DNA: TGTGCCAGCAGTCGAAGGGGCAGAGGGGCGGGATCCTATGGCTACACCTTC. It encodes CASSRRGRGAGSYGYTF.

The J gene is TRBJ1-1, the V gene TRBV5-1; D remains ambiguous. The CDR3 contains 15 residues. Between the trimmed V and J ends, which lost 0 bases and 5 bases, there was a span of 14 bases. Germline CDR1 is SGHRS and CDR2 is YFSETQ. CDR3 nucleotides: TGCGCCAGCAGCTTGGATGTAGAGGGATGGACTGAAGCTTTCTTT. It specifies CASSLDVEGWTEAFF.

The V gene is TRBV4-3, the J gene TRBJ2-1; TRBD2 agrees at 10 bases. The CDR3 is 19 residues long. The V segment lost 3 bases and the J segment 5 bases; nucleotides outside the gene matches: 16. CDR1 is LGHNA and CDR2 is YSLEER in the germline V gene. CDR3 bases: TGCGCCAGCAGCCAGGCCCTAGCGGGGGCCCTAACAACTGACAATGAGCAGTTCTTC. The encoded protein is CASSQALAGALTTDNEQFF.

This chain links TRBV11-2 with TRBJ1-2; D gene uncertain. Germline V gene data show CDR1 as SGHAT and CDR2 as FQNNGV. V was pared by 1 base and J by 6 bases, with 9 bases between. The CDR3 has 13 amino acids. As DNA, the CDR3 is TGTGCCAGCAGCTTAGGGGCTTTGAATGGCTACACCTTC. Its protein is CASSLGALNGYTF.

This chain uses TRBV28 with TRBJ1-6; 8 bases line up with TRBD1. V was pared by 5 bases and J by 13 bases, with 13 bases of the junction left unmatched. This CDR3 contains 15 residues. Germline lookup yields CDR1 MDHEN and CDR2 SYDVKM. The CDR3 sequence: CASSPARTGTTPLHF. The CDR3 DNA follows: TGTGCCAGCAGTCCAGCCCGGACAGGGACAACGCCCCTCCACTTT. The variable domain in full, completed from reference TRBV28 and TRBJ1-6, reads DVKVTQSSRYLVKRTGEKVFLECVQDMDHENMFWYRQDPGLGLRLIYFSYDVKMKEKGDIPEGYSVSREKKERFSLILESASTNQTSMYLCASSPARTGTTPLHFGNGTRLTVT.

A few counts support this clone. The J gene is TRBJ2-4, the V gene TRBV7-9, with D perhaps matching TRBD2 (6 bases). V lost 4 bases and J lost 0, with 7 bases in between. The V gene's germline CDR1 is SEHNR and CDR2 FQNEAQ (reference sequence). The CDR3 length is 14 residues. The CDR3 region is CASSSGLAKNIQYF. The DNA for the CDR3 is TGTGCCAGCAGCTCGGGACTAGCCAAAAACATTCAGTACTTC.

This clone was counted only a few times. The V and J genes are TRBV19 and TRBJ1-1; unclear D gene. In germline, CDR1 is LNHDA, CDR2 SQIVND (reference sequence). The length of the CDR3 is 12 residues. Trimming cost V 4 bases and J 8 bases, with 11 bases left between them. The CDR3 bases are TGTGCCAGTAGTACCCCTCCCAGGGAAGCTTTCTTT. Translating gives CASSTPPREAFF.

The gene calls are TRBV9 and TRBJ1-2; 7 positions agree with TRBD1. The germline V gene encodes CDR1 SGDLS and CDR2 YYNGEE. The CDR3 covers 15 residues. The V and J ends lost 3 bases and 4 bases, in that order; junction bases with no gene match: 9. CDR3 loop: CASSGGLTGVYGYTF. The CDR3 region has the DNA TGTGCCAGCAGCGGCGGGCTTACAGGGGTCTATGGCTACACCTTC.

This chain connects TRBV7-2 to TRBJ2-5; 8 bases are shared with TRBD2. The CDR3 covers 16 residues. Germline-derived CDR1 and CDR2 are SGHTA and FQGNSA. V shed 2 bases and J 2 bases; nucleotides not matched to a gene: 7. The CDR3 DNA reads as TGTGCCAGCAGCTTATTTACGGGGGGGCGACAAGAGACCCAGTACTTC. Translating it yields CASSLFTGGRQETQYF.

The CDR3 here is CASSRGQGSEKLFF. The CDR3, as DNA: TGTGCCAGCAGTCGAGGACAGGGGAGTGAAAAACTGTTTTTT. The rearrangement joins TRBV2 to TRBJ1-4, with 9 bases lining up with TRBD1. Germline assignment: CDR1 SNHLY and CDR2 FYNNEI. This CDR3 is 14 amino acids long. After removal of 5 bases from V and 7 bases from J, the junction contained 5 bases not matched to a gene.

The chain uses TRBV2 and TRBJ2-7; maybe TRBD2 (5 bases). The CDR3 is 12 residues long. The V gene's germline CDR1 is SNHLY and CDR2 FYNNEI. V dropped 6 bases and J dropped 6 bases, with 12 bases sitting between them. CDR3 sequence (DNA): TGTGCCAGCAGGGCGGGCCCGGGCGAGCAGTACTTC. It yields the protein CASRAGPGEQYF.